This record covers a single T cell receptor beta chain. This record belongs to a study of monozygotic twins with inflammatory bowel disease. No DNA is given; TCRdb re-called the 5' RACE reads and lists each CDR3 protein once. This table holds approximately 400,000 distinct CDR3 sequences. The CDR3 is made up of 16 amino acids. Germline V CDR1 and CDR2: SGHVS, FQNEAQ. The chain has TRBV7-8 and TRBJ2-6. Input material: blood. This TCR came from a human donor with ulcerative colitis or Crohn's disease, or a healthy co-twin of an affected twin (not recorded which). CDR3 in amino acids: CASSLARFSGANVLTF.